This T cell receptor beta chain was captured in a study of T-cell reconstitution after alpha-beta-depleted transplantation in children. This clonotype was detected many times. V lost 0 bases, J lost 16 bases, and 9 bases stayed unmatched. This CDR3 region has 14 residues. Germline values: CDR1 SGHTA, CDR2 FQGNSA. Researchers prepared the TCRbeta library using unique molecular identifiers, the study reports. TCRdb re-analysed the PCR reads in MiXCR, keeping a single row per CDR3 protein. Altogether a few hundred thousand distinct CDR3 sequences are present, about 7% being singletons, with the ten largest covering approximately 5.7%.

The rearrangement uses TRBV7-2 and TRBJ2-1; 10 bases map to TRBD2. The sample was PBMCs, taken before TCRalphabeta/CD19-depleted stem cell transplant. This TCR derives from a boy under 10 years old with acute lymphoblastic leukemia, due to receive a stem cell transplant. The CDR3 bases are TGTGCCAGCAGCTTAGCTGGGGGAGCGGGGGGGCTATTCTTC. Amino acids: CASSLAGGAGGLFF.